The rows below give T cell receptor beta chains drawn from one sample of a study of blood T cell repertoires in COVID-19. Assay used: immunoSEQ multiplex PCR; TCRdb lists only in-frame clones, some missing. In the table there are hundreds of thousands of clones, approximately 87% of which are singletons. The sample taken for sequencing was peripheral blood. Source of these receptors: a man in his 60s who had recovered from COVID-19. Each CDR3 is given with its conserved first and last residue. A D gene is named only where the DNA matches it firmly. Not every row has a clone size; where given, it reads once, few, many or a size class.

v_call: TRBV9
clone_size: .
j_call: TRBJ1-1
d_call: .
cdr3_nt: TGTGCCAGCAGCGTCGGACACCCTCTCAACACTGAAGCTTTCTTT
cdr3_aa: CASSVGHPLNTEAFF

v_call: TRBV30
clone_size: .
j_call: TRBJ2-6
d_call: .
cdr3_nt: TGTGCCTGGAGTACCTTACGAGGCCGGGGTTCTGGGGCCAACGTCCTGACTTTC
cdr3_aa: CAWSTLRGRGSGANVLTF

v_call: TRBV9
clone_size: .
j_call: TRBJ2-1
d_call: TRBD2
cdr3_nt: TGTGCCAGCAGCCCAACCGGGACTAGCGCGATCCGGGATGAGCAGTTCTTC
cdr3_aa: CASSPTGTSAIRDEQFF

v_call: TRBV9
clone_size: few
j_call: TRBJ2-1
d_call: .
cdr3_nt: TGTGCCAGCAGCCCACCGAGCGGTGTCTCCTACAATGAGCAGTTCTTC
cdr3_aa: CASSPPSGVSYNEQFF

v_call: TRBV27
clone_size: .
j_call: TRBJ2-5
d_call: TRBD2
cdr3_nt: TGTGCCAGCAGTTGGGGGGGGGAGACCCAGTACTTC
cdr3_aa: CASSWGGETQYF

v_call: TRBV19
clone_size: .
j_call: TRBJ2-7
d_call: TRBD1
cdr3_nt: TGTGCCAGTAGCGACGACAGGGGGCTCTACGAGCAGTACTTC
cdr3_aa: CASSDDRGLYEQYF

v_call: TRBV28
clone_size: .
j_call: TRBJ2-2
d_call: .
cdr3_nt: TGTGCCAGCAGTTTTTCGCGGAGGCCGAACACCGGGGAGCTGTTTTTT
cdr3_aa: CASSFSRRPNTGELFF

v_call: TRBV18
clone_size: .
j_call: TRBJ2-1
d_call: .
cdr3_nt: TGTGCCAGCTCACCACCGTCCGGCGGCGGTGGAAATGAGCAGTTCTTC
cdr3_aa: CASSPPSGGGGNEQFF

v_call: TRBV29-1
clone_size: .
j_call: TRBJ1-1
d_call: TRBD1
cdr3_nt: TGCAGCGTTGGACAGGGGGCGGCTGAAGCTTTCTTT
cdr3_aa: CSVGQGAAEAFF

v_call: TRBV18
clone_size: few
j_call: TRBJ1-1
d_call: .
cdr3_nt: TGTGCCAGCTCACCACCGGGGCAAGACCACATGAACACTGAAGCTTTCTTT
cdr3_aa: CASSPPGQDHMNTEAFF

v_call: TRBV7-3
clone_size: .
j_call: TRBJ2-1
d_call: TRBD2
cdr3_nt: TGTGCCAGCAGCTTAGGTCCCCCAGGACTAGGGGTCCATGAGCAGTTCTTC
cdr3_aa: CASSLGPPGLGVHEQFF

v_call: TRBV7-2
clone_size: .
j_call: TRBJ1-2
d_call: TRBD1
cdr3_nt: TGTGCCAGCAGCTCGTATGGGACAGCAACCTTC
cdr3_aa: CASSSYGTATF

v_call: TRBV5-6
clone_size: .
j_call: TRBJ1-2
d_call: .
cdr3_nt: TGTGCCAGCAGCTTGCGTGTTAGCGGAAGCTACACCTTC
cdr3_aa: CASSLRVSGSYTF

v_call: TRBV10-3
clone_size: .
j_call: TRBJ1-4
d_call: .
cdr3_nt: TGTGCCATCAGTGAGTCTCGACAGGTTATCGAAAAACTGTTTTTT
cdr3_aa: CAISESRQVIEKLFF

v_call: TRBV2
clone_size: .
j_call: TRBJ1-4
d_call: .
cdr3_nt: TGTGCCAGCAGTGGCAGCGAGAATGAAAAACTGTTTTTT
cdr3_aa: CASSGSENEKLFF

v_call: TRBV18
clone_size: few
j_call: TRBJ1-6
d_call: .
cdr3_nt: TGTGCCAGCTCACCAGACAGCTCCTATAATTCACCCCTCCACTTT
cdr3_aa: CASSPDSSYNSPLHF

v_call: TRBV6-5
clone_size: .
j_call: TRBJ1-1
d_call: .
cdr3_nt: TGTGCCAGCACACGGGACAACCTGAGCACTGAAGCTTTCTTT
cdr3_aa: CASTRDNLSTEAFF

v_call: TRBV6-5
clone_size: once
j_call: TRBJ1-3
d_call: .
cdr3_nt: TGTGCCAGCAGTTACTCGGCCCAGGGAGGAAACACCATATATTTT
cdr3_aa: CASSYSAQGGNTIYF

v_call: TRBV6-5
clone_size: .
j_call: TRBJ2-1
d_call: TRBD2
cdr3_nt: TGTGCCAGCACCGACGGGACTAGCGGAAGCAATGAGCAGTTCTTC
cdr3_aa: CASTDGTSGSNEQFF

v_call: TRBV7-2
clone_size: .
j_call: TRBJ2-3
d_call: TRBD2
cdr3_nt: TGTGCCAGCAGCTTAGGAGCTAGCGGGGGGGCCGATACGCAGTATTTT
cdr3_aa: CASSLGASGGADTQYF

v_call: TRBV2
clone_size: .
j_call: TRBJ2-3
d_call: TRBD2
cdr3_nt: TGTGCCAGCAGTGGCGCTAGCGGGGGGGCCGCGTATTTT
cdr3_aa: CASSGASGGAAYF

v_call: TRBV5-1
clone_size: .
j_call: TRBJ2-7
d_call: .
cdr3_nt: TGCGCCAGCAGCTTACAATCCCTTGGAACAGGGAGCTCCTACGAGCAGTACTTC
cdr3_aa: CASSLQSLGTGSSYEQYF

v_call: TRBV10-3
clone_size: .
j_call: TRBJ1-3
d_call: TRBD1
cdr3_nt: TGTGCCATCAGGGGGACAGGGGGTTTGTCTGGAAACACCATATATTTT
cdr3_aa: CAIRGTGGLSGNTIYF

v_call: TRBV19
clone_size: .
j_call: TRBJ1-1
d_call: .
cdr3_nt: TGTGCCAGTAAAGGGGTGACTGAAGCTTTCTTT
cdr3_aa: CASKGVTEAFF

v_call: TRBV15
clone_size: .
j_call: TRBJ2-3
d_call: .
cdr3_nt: TGTGCCACCAGCGTGAGGCGGGGCACAGATACGCAGTATTTT
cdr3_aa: CATSVRRGTDTQYF

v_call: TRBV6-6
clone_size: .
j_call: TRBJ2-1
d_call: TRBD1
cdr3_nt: TGTGCCAGCCAGTCGACAGGGCCAATTACTGAGCAGTTCTTC
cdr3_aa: CASQSTGPITEQFF

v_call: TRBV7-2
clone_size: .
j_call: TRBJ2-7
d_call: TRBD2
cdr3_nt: TGTGCCAGCAGACAAGGACTAGACTCCTACGAGCAGTACTTC
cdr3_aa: CASRQGLDSYEQYF

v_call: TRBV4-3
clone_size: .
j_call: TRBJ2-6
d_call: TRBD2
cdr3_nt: TGCGCCAGCAGCCAAGTTAGCGGGGGCCTCTCTGGGGCCAACGTCCTGACTTTC
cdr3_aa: CASSQVSGGLSGANVLTF

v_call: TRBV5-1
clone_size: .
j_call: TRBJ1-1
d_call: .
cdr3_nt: TGCGCCAGCAGCCCGAGGACAGAGAACACTGAAGCTTTCTTT
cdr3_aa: CASSPRTENTEAFF

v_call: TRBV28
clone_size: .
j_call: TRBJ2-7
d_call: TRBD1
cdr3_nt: TGTGCCAGCAGTTTTATCGGGACAGGGGATTACGAGCAGTACTTC
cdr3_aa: CASSFIGTGDYEQYF

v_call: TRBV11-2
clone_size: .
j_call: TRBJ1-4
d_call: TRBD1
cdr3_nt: TGTGCCAGCAGCTTAGGTGGACAGGGATCTGAAAAACTGTTTTTT
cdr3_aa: CASSLGGQGSEKLFF

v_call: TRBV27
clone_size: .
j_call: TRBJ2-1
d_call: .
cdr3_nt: TGTGCCAGCAGTTTGGGGCAGCTTTTTGACCAGTTCTTC
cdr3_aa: CASSLGQLFDQFF

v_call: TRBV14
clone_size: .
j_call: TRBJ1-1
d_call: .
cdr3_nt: TGTGCCAGCAGCCAAGATCTCCCGGGACTCGGCGAAGCTTTCTTT
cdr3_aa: CASSQDLPGLGEAFF

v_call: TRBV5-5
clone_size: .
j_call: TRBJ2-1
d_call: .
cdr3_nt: TGTGCCAGCAGCTTGCCCGGGGTAAAGTACAATGAGCAGTTCTTC
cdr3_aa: CASSLPGVKYNEQFF

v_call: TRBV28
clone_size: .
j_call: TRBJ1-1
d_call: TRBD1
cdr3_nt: TGTGCCAGCAGGCAAGGACCCGGGACAGCCAACACTGAAGCTTTCTTT
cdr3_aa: CASRQGPGTANTEAFF

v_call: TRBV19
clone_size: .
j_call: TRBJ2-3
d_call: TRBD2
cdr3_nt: TGTGCCAGCGGCTCGTTTGGCGGGAGAGGAGATACGCAGTATTTT
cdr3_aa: CASGSFGGRGDTQYF

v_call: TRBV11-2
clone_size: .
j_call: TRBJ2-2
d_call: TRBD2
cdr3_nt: TGTGCCAGCAGCATTGGGACTATCTACACCGGGGAGCTGTTTTTT
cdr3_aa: CASSIGTIYTGELFF

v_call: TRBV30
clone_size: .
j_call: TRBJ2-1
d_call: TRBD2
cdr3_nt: TGTGCCTGGAGCCCGAGAGGACTAGCGACCTACAATGAGCAGTTCTTC
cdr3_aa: CAWSPRGLATYNEQFF

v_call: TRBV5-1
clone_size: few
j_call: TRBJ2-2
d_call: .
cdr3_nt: TGCGCCAGCAGCTTGGGCTTAGTCGGGGAGCTGTTTTTT
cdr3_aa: CASSLGLVGELFF

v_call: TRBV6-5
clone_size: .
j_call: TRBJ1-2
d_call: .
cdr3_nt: TGTGCCAGCAGCTTTACCGGGGGGGGCAGCTATGGCTACACCTTC
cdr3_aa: CASSFTGGGSYGYTF

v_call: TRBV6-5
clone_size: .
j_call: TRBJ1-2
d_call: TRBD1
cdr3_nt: TGTGCCACCGTCAGGGGGCGAAACTATGGCTACACCTTC
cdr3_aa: CATVRGRNYGYTF

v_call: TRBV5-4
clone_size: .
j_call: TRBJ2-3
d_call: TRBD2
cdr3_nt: TGTGCCAGCAGCCCTAGCGGGCTGCGCCCAGATACGCAGTATTTT
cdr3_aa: CASSPSGLRPDTQYF

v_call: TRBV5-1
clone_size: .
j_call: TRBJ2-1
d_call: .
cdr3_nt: TGCGCCAGCAGCTTGCGGGAGTCCTACAATGAGCAGTTCTTC
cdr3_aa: CASSLRESYNEQFF

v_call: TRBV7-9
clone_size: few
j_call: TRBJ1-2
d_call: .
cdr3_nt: TGTGCCAGCAGCTTAGACAGAAGCTACACCTTC
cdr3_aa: CASSLDRSYTF

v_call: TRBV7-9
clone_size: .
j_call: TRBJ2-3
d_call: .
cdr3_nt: TGTGCCAGCAGCTTATTTGAGTCAGATACGCAGTATTTT
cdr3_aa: CASSLFESDTQYF

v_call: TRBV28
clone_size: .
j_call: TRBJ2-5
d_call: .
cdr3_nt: TGTGCCAGCAGTTTAGGTGCGGGGACTTCAGGTGTGGAGACCCAGTACTTC
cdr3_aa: CASSLGAGTSGVETQYF

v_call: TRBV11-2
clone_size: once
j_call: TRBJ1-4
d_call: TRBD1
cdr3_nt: TGTGCCAGCAGCTACCAGGGGGCGGAGGATGAAAAACTGTTTTTT
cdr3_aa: CASSYQGAEDEKLFF

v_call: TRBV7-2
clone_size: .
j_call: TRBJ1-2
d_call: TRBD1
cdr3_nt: TGTGCCAGCAGCCCTTCCTGGACAGGGCAGGGGTATGGCTACACCTTC
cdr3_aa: CASSPSWTGQGYGYTF

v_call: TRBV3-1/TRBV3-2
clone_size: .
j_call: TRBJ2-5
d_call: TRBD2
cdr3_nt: TGTGCCAGCAGCCAAGGAGCGGGATTAGAGACCCAGTACTTC
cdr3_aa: CASSQGAGLETQYF

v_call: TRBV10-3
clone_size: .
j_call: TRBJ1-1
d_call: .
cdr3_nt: TGTGCCATCAGTGAAGCCAGGGATCAGGTTGAAGCTTTCTTT
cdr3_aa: CAISEARDQVEAFF

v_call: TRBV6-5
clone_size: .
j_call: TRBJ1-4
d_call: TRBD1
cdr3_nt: TGTGCCAGCAGTTACTCGTGGACAGGGCGAAATGAAAAACTGTTTTTT
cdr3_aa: CASSYSWTGRNEKLFF

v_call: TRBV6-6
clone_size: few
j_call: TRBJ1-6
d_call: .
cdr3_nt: TGTGCGGTCGGGAGCTCCTATAATTCACCCCTCCACTTT
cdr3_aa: CAVGSSYNSPLHF

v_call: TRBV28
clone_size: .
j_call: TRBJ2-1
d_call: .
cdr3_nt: TGTGCCAGCAGTTTATCCGAGCCGGGCTCCTACAATGAGCAGTTCTTC
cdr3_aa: CASSLSEPGSYNEQFF